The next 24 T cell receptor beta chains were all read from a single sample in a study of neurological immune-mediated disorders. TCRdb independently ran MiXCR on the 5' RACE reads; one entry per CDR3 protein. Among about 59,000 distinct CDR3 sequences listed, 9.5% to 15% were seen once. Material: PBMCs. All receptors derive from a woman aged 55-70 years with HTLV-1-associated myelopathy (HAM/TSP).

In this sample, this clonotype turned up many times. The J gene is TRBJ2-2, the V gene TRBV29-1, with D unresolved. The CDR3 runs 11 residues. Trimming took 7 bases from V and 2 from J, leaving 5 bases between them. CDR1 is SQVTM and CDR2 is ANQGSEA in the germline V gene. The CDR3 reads CSARNTGELFF. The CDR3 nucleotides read TGCAGCGCGCGCAACACCGGGGAGCTGTTTTTT.

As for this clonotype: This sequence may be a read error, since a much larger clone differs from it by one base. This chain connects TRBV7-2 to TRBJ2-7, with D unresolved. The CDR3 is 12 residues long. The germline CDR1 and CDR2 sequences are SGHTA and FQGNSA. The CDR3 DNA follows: TGTGTCAGCAGCTCCCTAGACTACGAGCAGTACTTC. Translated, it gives CVSSSLDYEQYF.

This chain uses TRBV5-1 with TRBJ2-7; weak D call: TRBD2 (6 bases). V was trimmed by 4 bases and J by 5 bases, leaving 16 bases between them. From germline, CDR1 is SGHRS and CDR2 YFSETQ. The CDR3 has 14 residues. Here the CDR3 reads CASSPGFREDEQYF. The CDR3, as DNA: TGCGCCAGCAGCCCAGGCTTTAGGGAGGACGAGCAGTACTTC.

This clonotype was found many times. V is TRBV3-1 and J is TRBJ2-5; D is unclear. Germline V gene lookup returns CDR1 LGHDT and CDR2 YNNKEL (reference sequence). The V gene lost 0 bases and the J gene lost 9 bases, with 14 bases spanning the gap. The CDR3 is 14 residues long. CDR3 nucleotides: TGTGCCAGCAGCCAAGAGGTTCTCTCTGCGGCCCAGTACTTC. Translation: CASSQEVLSAAQYF.

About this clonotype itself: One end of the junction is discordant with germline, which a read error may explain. CDR3 nucleotides: TGTGCCAGCAGCTGGAGGACAGGCCCATACAATGCGCAGTTCTTC. As protein: CASSWRTGPYNAQFF. The gene calls are TRBV7-9 and TRBJ2-1; 7 bases agree with TRBD1. The V gene's germline CDR1 is SEHNR and CDR2 FQNEAQ (reference sequence). The CDR3 loop spans 15 amino acids.

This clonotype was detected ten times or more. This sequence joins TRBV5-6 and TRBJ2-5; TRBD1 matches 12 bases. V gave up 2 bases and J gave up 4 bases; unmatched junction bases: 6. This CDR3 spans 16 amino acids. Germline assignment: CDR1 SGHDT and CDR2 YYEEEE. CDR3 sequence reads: CASSLTGTGGSETQYF. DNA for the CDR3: TGTGCCAGCAGCTTAACCGGGACAGGGGGCTCAGAGACCCAGTACTTC.

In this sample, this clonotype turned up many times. In nucleotides, the CDR3 is TGTGCCACCAGCCCCCGAGTAGCGGGAGATATTTACGAGCAGTACTTC. It codes for CATSPRVAGDIYEQYF. The chain has TRBV15 and TRBJ2-7, with TRBD2 matching over 9 bases. In germline, CDR1 is LNHNV, CDR2 YYDKDF (reference sequence). This CDR3 has 16 residues. V shed 5 bases and J 4 bases; nucleotides not matched to a gene: 12.

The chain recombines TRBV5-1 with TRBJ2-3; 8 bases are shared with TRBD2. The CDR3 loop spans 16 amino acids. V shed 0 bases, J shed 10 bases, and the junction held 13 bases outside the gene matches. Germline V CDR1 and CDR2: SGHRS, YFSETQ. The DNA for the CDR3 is TGCGCCAGCAGCTTGGCCGGGCTAGCGGGTATCAACGCGCAGTATTTT. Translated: CASSLAGLAGINAQYF.

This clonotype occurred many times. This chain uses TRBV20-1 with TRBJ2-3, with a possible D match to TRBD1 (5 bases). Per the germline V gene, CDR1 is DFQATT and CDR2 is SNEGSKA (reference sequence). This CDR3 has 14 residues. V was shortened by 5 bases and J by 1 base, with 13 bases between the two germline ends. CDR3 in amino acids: CSAAMQGGTDTQYF. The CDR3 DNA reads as TGCAGTGCTGCCATGCAGGGCGGCACAGATACGCAGTATTTT.

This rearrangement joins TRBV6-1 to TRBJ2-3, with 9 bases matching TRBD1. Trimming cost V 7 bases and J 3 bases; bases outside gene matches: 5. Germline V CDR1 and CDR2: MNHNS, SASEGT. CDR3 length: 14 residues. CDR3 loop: CASTRDRVTDTQYF. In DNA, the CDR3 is TGTGCCAGCACCCGGGACAGGGTTACAGATACGCAGTATTTT.

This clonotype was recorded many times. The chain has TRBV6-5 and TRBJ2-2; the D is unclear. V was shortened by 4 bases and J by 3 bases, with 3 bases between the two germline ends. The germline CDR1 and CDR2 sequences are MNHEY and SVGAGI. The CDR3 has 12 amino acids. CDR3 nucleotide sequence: TGTGCCAGCAGTTCCGACACCGGGGAGCTGTTTTTT. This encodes CASSSDTGELFF.

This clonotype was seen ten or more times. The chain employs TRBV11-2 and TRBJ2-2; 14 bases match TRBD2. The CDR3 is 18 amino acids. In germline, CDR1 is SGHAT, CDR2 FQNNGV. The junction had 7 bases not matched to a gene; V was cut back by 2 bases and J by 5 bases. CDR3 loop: CASSLRPGLAGVTGELFF. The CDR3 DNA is TGTGCCAGCAGCTTACGTCCGGGACTAGCGGGAGTAACCGGGGAGCTGTTTTTT.

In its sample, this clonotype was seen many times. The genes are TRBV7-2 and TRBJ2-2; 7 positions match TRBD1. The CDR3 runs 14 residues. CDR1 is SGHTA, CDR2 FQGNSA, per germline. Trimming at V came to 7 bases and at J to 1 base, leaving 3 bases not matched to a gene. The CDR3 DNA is TGTGCCAGCATAGCAGGGGGGAACACCGGGGAGCTGTTTTTT. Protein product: CASIAGGNTGELFF.

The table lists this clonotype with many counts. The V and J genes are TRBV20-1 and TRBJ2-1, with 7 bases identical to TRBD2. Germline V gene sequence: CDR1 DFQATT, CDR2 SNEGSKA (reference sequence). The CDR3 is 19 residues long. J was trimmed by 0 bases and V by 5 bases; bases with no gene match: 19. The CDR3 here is CSARIAFRTGRGSYNEQFF. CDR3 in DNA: TGCAGTGCTCGAATCGCCTTTCGTACGGGGAGGGGCTCCTACAATGAGCAGTTCTTC.

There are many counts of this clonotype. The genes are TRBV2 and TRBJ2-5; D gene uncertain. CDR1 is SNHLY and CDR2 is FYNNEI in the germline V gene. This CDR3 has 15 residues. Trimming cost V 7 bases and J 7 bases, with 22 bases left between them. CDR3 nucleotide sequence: TGTGCCAGCACCCCGTTGGACCGGGTGGATAGGACCCAGTACTTC. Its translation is CASTPLDRVDRTQYF. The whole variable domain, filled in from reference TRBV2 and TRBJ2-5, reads EPEVTQTPSHQVTQMGQEVILRCVPISNHLYFYWYRQILGQKVEFLVSFYNNEISEKSEIFDDQFSVERPDGSNFTLKIRSTKLEDSAMYFCASTPLDRVDRTQYFGPGTRLLVL.

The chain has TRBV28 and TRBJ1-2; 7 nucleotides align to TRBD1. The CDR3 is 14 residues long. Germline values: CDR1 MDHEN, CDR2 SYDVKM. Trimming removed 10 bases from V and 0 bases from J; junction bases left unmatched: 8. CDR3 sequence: CAIMGQTSNYGYTF. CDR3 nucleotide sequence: TGTGCCATCATGGGACAGACCTCTAACTATGGCTACACCTTC.

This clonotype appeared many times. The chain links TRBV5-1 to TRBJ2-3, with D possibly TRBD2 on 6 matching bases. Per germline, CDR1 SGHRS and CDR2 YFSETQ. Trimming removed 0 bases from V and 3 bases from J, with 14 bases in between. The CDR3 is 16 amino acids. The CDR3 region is CASSLAGGGETDTQYF. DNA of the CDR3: TGCGCCAGCAGCTTGGCCGGGGGAGGAGAAACAGATACGCAGTATTTT.

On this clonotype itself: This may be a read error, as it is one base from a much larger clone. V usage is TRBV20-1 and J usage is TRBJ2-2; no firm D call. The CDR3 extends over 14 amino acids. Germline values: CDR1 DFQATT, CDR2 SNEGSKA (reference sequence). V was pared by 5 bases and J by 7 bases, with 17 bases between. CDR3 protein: CSAGPEGRNGELFF. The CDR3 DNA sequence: TGCAGTGCTGGACCCGAAGGCCGCAACGGGGAGCTGTTTTTT.

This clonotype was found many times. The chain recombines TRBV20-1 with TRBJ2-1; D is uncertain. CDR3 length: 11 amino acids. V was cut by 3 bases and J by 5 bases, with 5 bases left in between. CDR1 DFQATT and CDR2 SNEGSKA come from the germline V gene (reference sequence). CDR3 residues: CSASADNEQFF. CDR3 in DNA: TGCAGTGCTAGCGCAGACAATGAGCAGTTCTTC.

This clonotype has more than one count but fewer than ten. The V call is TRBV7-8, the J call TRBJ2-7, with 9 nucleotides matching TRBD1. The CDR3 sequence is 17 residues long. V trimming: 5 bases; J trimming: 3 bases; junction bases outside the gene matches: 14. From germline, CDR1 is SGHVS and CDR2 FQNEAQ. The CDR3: CASSPKSPGQGYYEQYF. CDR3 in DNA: TGTGCCAGCAGCCCCAAGAGTCCGGGACAGGGATACTACGAGCAGTACTTC.

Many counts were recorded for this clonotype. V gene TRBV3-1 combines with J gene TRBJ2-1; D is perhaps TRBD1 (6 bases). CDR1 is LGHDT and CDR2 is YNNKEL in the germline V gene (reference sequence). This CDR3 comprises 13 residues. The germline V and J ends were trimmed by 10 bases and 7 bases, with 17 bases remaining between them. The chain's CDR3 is CATGSGDVNEQFF. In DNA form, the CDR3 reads TGTGCCACAGGATCAGGGGATGTAAATGAGCAGTTCTTC.

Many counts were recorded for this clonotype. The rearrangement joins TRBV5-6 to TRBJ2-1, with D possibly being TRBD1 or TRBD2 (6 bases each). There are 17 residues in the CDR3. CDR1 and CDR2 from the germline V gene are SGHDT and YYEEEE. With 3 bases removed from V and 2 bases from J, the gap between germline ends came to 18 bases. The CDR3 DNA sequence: TGTGCCAGCAGCTCTCCCCGGGGGCAGCAGGCCTACAATGAGCAGTTCTTC. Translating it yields CASSSPRGQQAYNEQFF.

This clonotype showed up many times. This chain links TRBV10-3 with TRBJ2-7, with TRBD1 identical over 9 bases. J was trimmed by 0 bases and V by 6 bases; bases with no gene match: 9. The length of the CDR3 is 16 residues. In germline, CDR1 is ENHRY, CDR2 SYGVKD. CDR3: CAIRRAGTGSSYEQYF. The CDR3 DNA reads TGTGCCATCAGAAGAGCCGGGACAGGGAGCTCCTACGAGCAGTACTTC.

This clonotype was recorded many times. CDR3 in DNA: TGTGCCAGCAGCGTAGGTCCGGCAATGGATACGCAGTATTTT. Translation gives CASSVGPAMDTQYF. V is TRBV9 and J is TRBJ2-3; D unresolved. V lost 0 bases, J lost 6 bases, and 11 bases lay in between. Germline V gene lookup returns CDR1 SGDLS and CDR2 YYNGEE. The CDR3 totals 14 residues.